Below are 17 T cell receptor beta chains sequenced from a single sample in a study of cytomegalovirus exposure and HLA in healthy donors. Measured with immunoSEQ multiplex PCR; TCRdb has only the in-frame clones, and not every one. The profile shows roughly 50,000 clones, roughly nine tenths of them singletons. Sequencing was performed on PBMCs. These receptors all stem from a young woman in good health and CMV-seropositive.

The V and J genes are TRBV6-5 and TRBJ1-3; D gene ambiguous. Per the germline V gene, CDR1 is MNHEY and CDR2 is SVGAGI. With 0 bases removed from V and 2 bases from J, the gap between germline ends came to 11 bases. The CDR3 extends over 16 amino acids. The chain's CDR3 is CASSYSGVGAGNTIYF. CDR3 nucleotide sequence: TGTGCCAGCAGTTACTCCGGAGTCGGAGCTGGAAACACCATATATTTT.

CDR3 DNA sequence: TGTGCCAGCAGTTACGGGACAGGGAAATATGGCTACACCTTC. Its protein is CASSYGTGKYGYTF. This chain connects TRBV6-5 to TRBJ1-2; 9 bases agree with TRBD1. Germline V gene sequence: CDR1 MNHEY, CDR2 SVGAGI. The CDR3 length is 14 residues. With V trimmed by 2 bases and J by 5 bases, 3 bases remained unmatched.

The chain links TRBV7-2 to TRBJ2-2; TRBD2 aligns across 9 bases. The junction had 6 bases not matched to a gene; V was cut back by 4 bases and J by 6 bases. CDR1 SGHTA and CDR2 FQGNSA come from the germline V gene. This CDR3 spans 15 amino acids. The CDR3 DNA sequence: TGTGCCAGCAGCTCATTAGCGGGGGAGGCCGGGGAGCTGTTTTTT. Translating it yields CASSSLAGEAGELFF.

The chain uses TRBV6-5 and TRBJ1-1, with 8 bases that match TRBD1. V shed 5 bases and J 5 bases; nucleotides not matched to a gene: 1. Germline values: CDR1 MNHEY, CDR2 SVGAGI. The CDR3 consists of 12 residues. The CDR3 region is CASSRDRTEAFF. Written as DNA, the CDR3 is TGTGCCAGCAGTAGGGACAGGACTGAAGCTTTCTTT.

This clone was seen more than once but under ten times. This chain joins TRBV7-3 and TRBJ2-2, with 7 positions matching TRBD1. Germline V gene sequence: CDR1 SGHTA, CDR2 FQGTGA. The CDR3 covers 16 residues. The junction had 8 bases not matched to a gene; V was cut back by 1 base and J by 6 bases. The CDR3 here is CASSLMTPTGAGELFF. For the CDR3, the DNA is TGTGCCAGCAGCTTAATGACCCCCACAGGGGCCGGGGAGCTGTTTTTT.

V is TRBV2 and J is TRBJ2-1; 7 nucleotides agree with TRBD2. CDR1 and CDR2 from the germline V gene are SNHLY and FYNNEI. The CDR3 spans 12 residues. Trimming cost V 7 bases and J 7 bases; bases outside gene matches: 4. This CDR3 is CASKGGRNEQFF. DNA of the CDR3: TGTGCCAGCAAGGGAGGGCGGAATGAGCAGTTCTTC.

This clone was seen just once. The chain has TRBV4-1 and TRBJ2-5, with D unresolved. From germline, CDR1 is MGHRA and CDR2 YSYEKL. The germline V and J ends were trimmed by 3 bases and 1 base, with 6 bases remaining between them. The CDR3 runs to 13 residues. The CDR3 DNA follows: TGCGCCAGCAGCCAGGGCCTCCAAGAGACCCAGTACTTC. Translated: CASSQGLQETQYF.

The CDR3 here is CASSANPMESGELFF. CDR3 sequence (DNA): TGTGCCAGCAGTGCTAACCCGATGGAGAGCGGGGAGCTGTTTTTT. The V call is TRBV25-1, the J call TRBJ2-2; no reliable D call. The CDR3 sequence is 15 residues long. Between the trimmed V and J ends, which lost 4 bases and 7 bases, there was a span of 16 bases. CDR1 and CDR2 from the germline V gene are MGHDK and SYGVNS.

This chain links TRBV7-3 with TRBJ2-3; the match to TRBD1 covers 9 bases. V was pared by 3 bases and J by 5 bases, with 12 bases of the junction left unmatched. Germline CDR1 and CDR2: SGHTA and FQGTGA. The CDR3 has 17 amino acids. The CDR3 is CASSLLGQDRGGDTQYF. The CDR3 coding sequence is TGTGCCAGCAGCTTGCTAGGCCAGGACAGGGGAGGAGATACGCAGTATTTT.

This clone was counted between two and nine times. The V and J genes are TRBV4-2 and TRBJ2-3; 11 bases are shared with TRBD2. The CDR3 has 17 residues. The trim removed 1 base at V and 4 bases at J, leaving 7 bases unmatched. The V gene's germline CDR1 is LGHNA and CDR2 YNFKEQ. The CDR3 DNA follows: TGTGCCAGCAGCCAAGGGGTAGCGGGGGGGCAAGCAGATACGCAGTATTTT. It translates to CASSQGVAGGQADTQYF.

The chain combines TRBV14 with TRBJ1-1, with D tentatively TRBD1 (5 bases). The germline gives CDR1 SGHDN, CDR2 FVKESK. V was pared by 1 base and J by 2 bases, with 11 bases between. The CDR3 consists of 15 residues. The CDR3 DNA reads TGTGCCAGCAGCCAAGGGTACAGGTCCAACACTGAAGCTTTCTTT. As protein: CASSQGYRSNTEAFF.

The chain employs TRBV15 and TRBJ2-1, with 9 bases identical to TRBD1. The germline V gene encodes CDR1 LNHNV and CDR2 YYDKDF (reference sequence). The CDR3 extends over 15 amino acids. Trimming at V came to 0 bases and at J to 5 bases, leaving 2 bases not matched to a gene. This CDR3 reads CATSREGTGNNEQFF. The CDR3 DNA follows: TGTGCCACCAGCAGAGAAGGGACAGGGAACAATGAGCAGTTCTTC. The whole variable domain, filled in from reference TRBV15 and TRBJ2-1, reads DAMVIQNPRYQVTQFGKPVTLSCSQTLNHNVMYWYQQKSSQAPKLLFHYYDKDFNNEADTPDNFQSRRPNTSFCFLDIRSPGLGDTAMYLCATSREGTGNNEQFFGPGTRLTVL.

This clone appeared a single time. This chain joins TRBV7-2 and TRBJ2-1, with TRBD1 matching 7 bases. This CDR3 spans 15 amino acids. Germline V gene sequence: CDR1 SGHTA, CDR2 FQGNSA. V shed 4 bases, J shed 6 bases, and the junction held 9 bases outside the gene matches. CDR3 sequence: CASSSETGNGNEQFF. In DNA, the CDR3 is TGTGCCAGCAGCTCCGAGACAGGGAACGGCAATGAGCAGTTCTTC.

The gene calls are TRBV7-9 and TRBJ1-4, with D unresolved. Germline lookup yields CDR1 SEHNR and CDR2 FQNEAQ (reference sequence). V dropped 3 bases and J dropped 5 bases, with 10 bases sitting between them. CDR3 length equals 14 residues. The chain's CDR3 is CASSFRVENEKLFF. The DNA of the CDR3 is TGTGCCAGCAGCTTTCGAGTGGAGAATGAAAAACTGTTTTTT.

As DNA, the CDR3 is TGTGCCAGCAGTTTGCAGGCAAGGGGGCGAAGCACAGATACGCAGTATTTT. Protein product: CASSLQARGRSTDTQYF. The chain has TRBV28 and TRBJ2-3, with 7 bases lining up with TRBD1. The junction had 9 bases not matched to a gene; V was cut back by 3 bases and J by 0 bases. CDR3 length: 17 amino acids. Germline-derived CDR1 and CDR2 are MDHEN and SYDVKM.

The chain links TRBV19 to TRBJ1-3; D not resolved. The CDR3 runs 16 residues. CDR1 LNHDA and CDR2 SQIVND come from the germline V gene (reference sequence). The V end lost 3 bases, the J end lost 0 bases, and 12 bases lay between the germline ends. CDR3 sequence (DNA): TGTGCCAGTAGTATCGTACAGCCCAGCTCTGGAAACACCATATATTTT. This sequence encodes CASSIVQPSSGNTIYF.

The chain links TRBV30 to TRBJ1-1; 8 bases match TRBD1. Germline assignment: CDR1 GTSNPN and CDR2 SVGIG (reference sequence). The trim removed 6 bases at V and 7 bases at J, leaving 10 bases unmatched. The CDR3 has 13 residues. CDR3 loop: CACRPRQGNEAFF. The CDR3 DNA reads as TGTGCCTGTCGACCGAGACAGGGGAATGAAGCTTTCTTT.